This T cell receptor (beta chain) was documented in a study of Graves' ophthalmopathy and Graves' hyperthyroidism. As for the study in general: The study drew peripheral blood at initial diagnosis, before any treatment.

Hyperthyroidism patients were newly diagnosed, ill under 2 months, and aged 18 to 65 years. Trimming took 5 bases from V and 7 from J; bases not matched to a gene: 7. The CDR3 has 15 residues. Germline CDR1 SGHTS, CDR2 YDEGEE. In this sample, this clonotype turned up many times. Amplifying from RNA transcripts, the study obtained TCR beta CDR3 regions. The authors performed first-round RT-PCR with HTBI primers and then a second-round multiplex PCR. TCRdb re-analysed the multiplex PCR reads in MiXCR, keeping a single row per CDR3 protein. Of tens of thousands of distinct CDR3 sequences listed, nearly 50% are singletons.

Material: peripheral blood. V and J are TRBV5-8 and TRBJ2-1; 12 nucleotides align to TRBD1. This TCR derives from an adult woman with stable Graves' hyperthyroidism. CDR3 in amino acids: CASRGDRGLGNEQFF. The CDR3, as DNA: TGTGCCAGCAGAGGGGACAGGGGGCTGGGAAATGAGCAGTTCTTC.